The TCR beta chain described here comes from a study of PD-L1 blockade in urothelial cancer. Study background: The patients first took atezolizumab in the mid-2010s, receiving 1,200 mg intravenously every 3 weeks. Blood-derived samples held a median 141,255 T cells. Earlier, patients had received 0 to 3 chemotherapy regimens.

The CDR3 extends over 15 amino acids. Trimming removed 3 bases from V and 5 bases from J, with 15 bases in between. The germline V gene encodes CDR1 SGHTS and CDR2 YDEGEE. Some clones are missing from TCRdb's copy, which holds only in-frame ones; the method was immunoSEQ multiplex PCR. The sample carries fewer than 90,000 clones, about 91% recorded once. Time point: peripheral blood 6 weeks after treatment start. The chain joins TRBV5-8 to TRBJ2-1, with a weak D call TRBD2 (6 bases). Sequenced material: PBMCs, taken around atezolizumab (anti-PD-L1) treatment. The source of this sequence is a woman of 80 years or more with urothelial cancer. Here the CDR3 reads CASSYPWDSHNEQFF. In nucleotides, the CDR3 is TGTGCCAGCAGCTATCCTTGGGACTCGCACAATGAGCAGTTCTTC.